Here is one T cell receptor beta chain with its context. The antigen is undetermined. The sample originates from a study of vaccination and CD4 T cells after COVID-19. In the study overall: Cells were stimulated with overlapping spike peptides from SARS-CoV-2, HCoV-NL63, HCoV-OC43 and HCoV-229E.

With 5 bases removed from V and 4 bases from J, the gap between germline ends came to 9 bases. The CDR3 runs 12 residues. Germline V gives CDR1 DFQATT, CDR2 SNEGSKA (reference sequence). The Oncomine TCR Beta short-read assay sequenced DNA from cultured CD4+ T cells. TCRdb reprocessed the PCR reads via MiXCR and lists one record per CDR3 protein. The sample yields over 10,000 distinct CDR3 sequences, around 60% seen once. Treatment defined: roughly ten-day PBMC culture with coronavirus spike peptide pools or control peptides (ViraFEST assay). PCR tests turned positive between March and December 2020, before US Alpha, Beta and Delta variants. Peptide pools at about 9 ug/ml stimulated two million PBMCs per well with 10 IU/ml IL-2.

This TCR was recovered from a human donor with COVID-19. The chain is built from TRBV20-1 and TRBJ1-3, with D hard to call. Sequencing used cultured CD4+ T cells from blood, obtained after SARS-CoV-2 vaccination. The CDR3 loop is CSASTLGNTIYF. The CDR3 coding sequence is TGCAGTGCTTCTACCCTAGGAAACACCATATATTTT.